The rows below give T cell receptor beta chains drawn from one sample of a study of patients and donors after allogeneic stem cell transplantation. TCRdb reprocessed the RT-PCR reads with MiXCR, giving one entry per CDR3 protein. Here the sample spans about a million distinct CDR3 sequences, 15% to 20% being singletons. The material sequenced was blood, either unsorted or a sorted T cell fraction (not recorded which). These receptors were taken from a human donor who was either an allogeneic HSCT recipient or a stem cell or donor lymphocyte infusion donor (not recorded which). It is not recorded whose cells these are; they may come from a transplant donor. The CDR3 runs from the conserved cysteine through the conserved F or W. The order of the fields is CDR3 DNA, CDR3 protein, clone size, CDR3 length, J gene, D gene, V gene. D genes are given only for firm matches. Not all rows give a size; the values are once, few, many and, for expanded clones, a class.

CDR3nt: TGTGCCAGCAGCCAAGGGCGGAACAGAAACACCGGGGAGCTGTTTTTT; CDR3aa: CASSQGRNRNTGELFF; abundance: .; len: 16; j_gene: TRBJ2-2; d_gene: .; v_gene: TRBV3-1
CDR3nt: TGTGCCAGCAGTGAATCTGTCCCGGGACAGGGGGCCGCTGGCTACACCTTC; CDR3aa: CASSESVPGQGAAGYTF; abundance: .; len: 17; j_gene: TRBJ1-2; d_gene: TRBD1; v_gene: TRBV2
CDR3nt: TGCAGTGCTATGTTATTTGGTTTGGATCAGCCCCAGCATTTT; CDR3aa: CSAMLFGLDQPQHF; abundance: few; len: 14; j_gene: TRBJ1-5; d_gene: .; v_gene: TRBV20-1
CDR3nt: TGTGCCAGCAGCGGGACGGCACAGAGCTCTGGGGCCAACGTCCTGACTTTC; CDR3aa: CASSGTAQSSGANVLTF; abundance: .; len: 17; j_gene: TRBJ2-6; d_gene: .; v_gene: TRBV7-3
CDR3nt: TGCAGTGCTAGAGATGACAGGGGCTCTGGAAACACCATATATTTT; CDR3aa: CSARDDRGSGNTIYF; abundance: .; len: 15; j_gene: TRBJ1-3; d_gene: TRBD1; v_gene: TRBV20-1
CDR3nt: TGTGCCAGCAGCTTATCGAGCGGGCTATACAATGAGCAGTTCTTC; CDR3aa: CASSLSSGLYNEQFF; abundance: few; len: 15; j_gene: TRBJ2-1; d_gene: .; v_gene: TRBV7-9
CDR3nt: TGTGCCAGCAGTTTATCGGGCGCTGCCCTGGAATCACCCCTCCACTTT; CDR3aa: CASSLSGAALESPLHF; abundance: .; len: 16; j_gene: TRBJ1-6; d_gene: .; v_gene: TRBV27
CDR3nt: TGTGCCAGCGTGAGCGAATCTAGTAGCTCCTACGAGCAGTACTTC; CDR3aa: CASVSESSSSYEQYF; abundance: few; len: 15; j_gene: TRBJ2-7; d_gene: .; v_gene: TRBV12-3/TRBV12-4
CDR3nt: TGTGCCAGCAGCCAAGTGAGGCAGCCCTACAATGAGCAGTTCTTC; CDR3aa: CASSQVRQPYNEQFF; abundance: .; len: 15; j_gene: TRBJ2-1; d_gene: .; v_gene: TRBV16
CDR3nt: TGCAGTGCTAGTAGTGCGCTCGGGGAGACCCAGTACTTC; CDR3aa: CSASSALGETQYF; abundance: .; len: 13; j_gene: TRBJ2-5; d_gene: .; v_gene: TRBV20-1
CDR3nt: TGTGCCACCAGCCGGACTCTACAAGAGACCCAGTACTTC; CDR3aa: CATSRTLQETQYF; abundance: once; len: 13; j_gene: TRBJ2-5; d_gene: .; v_gene: TRBV15
CDR3nt: TGTGCCAGCAGTCCTTCCTGGGGAGACAATGAGCAGTTCTTC; CDR3aa: CASSPSWGDNEQFF; abundance: .; len: 14; j_gene: TRBJ2-1; d_gene: .; v_gene: TRBV6-1
CDR3nt: TGTGCCAGCAGTTTTACGAGGGGGGTCTCCTACGAGCAGTACTTC; CDR3aa: CASSFTRGVSYEQYF; abundance: .; len: 15; j_gene: TRBJ2-7; d_gene: .; v_gene: TRBV12-3/TRBV12-4
CDR3nt: TGCAGCGTTCGTGGGGGCGACTATGGCTACACCTTC; CDR3aa: CSVRGGDYGYTF; abundance: .; len: 12; j_gene: TRBJ1-2; d_gene: .; v_gene: TRBV29-1
CDR3nt: TGCAGTGCTAGATCAACGACCGGGACGGGATACAATGAGCAGTTCTTC; CDR3aa: CSARSTTGTGYNEQFF; abundance: few; len: 16; j_gene: TRBJ2-1; d_gene: .; v_gene: TRBV20-1
CDR3nt: TGTGCCAGCAGTGGGGACAGAGGGCGGGGGGAGACCCAGTACTTC; CDR3aa: CASSGDRGRGETQYF; abundance: few; len: 15; j_gene: TRBJ2-5; d_gene: .; v_gene: TRBV25-1
CDR3nt: TGTGCCATCAGCCCGCTAATGACAGGGGGCTCACCCCTCCACTTT; CDR3aa: CAISPLMTGGSPLHF; abundance: .; len: 15; j_gene: TRBJ1-6; d_gene: TRBD1; v_gene: TRBV10-3
CDR3nt: TGTGCCAGCGTGGACTACTTCTACGAGCAGTACTTC; CDR3aa: CASVDYFYEQYF; abundance: .; len: 12; j_gene: TRBJ2-7; d_gene: .; v_gene: TRBV7-9
CDR3nt: TGCAGTGCGCGAGGTGCAGGGTGGGAAGCTTTCTTT; CDR3aa: CSARGAGWEAFF; abundance: few; len: 12; j_gene: TRBJ1-1; d_gene: .; v_gene: TRBV20-1
CDR3nt: TGTGCCAGCACCCCAGGGTGGGGTAGCGAGGCCGGGGAGCTGTTTTTT; CDR3aa: CASTPGWGSEAGELFF; abundance: .; len: 16; j_gene: TRBJ2-2; d_gene: .; v_gene: TRBV11-3
CDR3nt: TGCGCCAGCAGCTTAGGACTAGCGATCTTAAATGAGCAGTTCTTC; CDR3aa: CASSLGLAILNEQFF; abundance: few; len: 15; j_gene: TRBJ2-1; d_gene: TRBD2; v_gene: TRBV5-1
CDR3nt: TGTGCCAGCAGCGTATTGTCTAGCGGGAGCATCAGCACCGGGGAGCTGTTTTTT; CDR3aa: CASSVLSSGSISTGELFF; abundance: .; len: 18; j_gene: TRBJ2-2; d_gene: TRBD2; v_gene: TRBV9
CDR3nt: TGCGCCAGCAGCCAATTTATACCTGGAGGAAACACCATATATTTT; CDR3aa: CASSQFIPGGNTIYF; abundance: few; len: 15; j_gene: TRBJ1-3; d_gene: .; v_gene: TRBV4-1